The rows below give T cell receptor beta chains drawn from one sample of a study of T-cell reconstitution after alpha-beta-depleted transplantation in children. MiXCR, run by TCRdb on the PCR reads, gives a single entry per CDR3 protein. This sample yields more than 200,000 distinct CDR3 sequences, of which approximately 8.4% are seen a single time; less than 40% belongs to the top ten. The sample here was PBMCs, mostly from graft donor cells, taken 360 days after TCRalphabeta/CD19-depleted stem cell transplant. Source of these receptors: a male patient aged 2-9 years who had a stem cell transplant for acute myeloid leukemia, so the T cells may come from the graft donor. CDR3s include the opening cysteine and the closing phenylalanine or tryptophan. Fields, in order: D gene, V gene, J gene, CDR3 protein. D genes are given only for firm matches.

d_call: TRBD1
v_call: TRBV9
j_call: TRBJ2-1
cdr3_aa: CASRAGQGSYNEQFF

d_call: .
v_call: TRBV7-8
j_call: TRBJ1-5
cdr3_aa: CASSRRSYGGRVSGNQPQHF

d_call: .
v_call: TRBV6-1
j_call: TRBJ1-2
cdr3_aa: CASSFQYRGYTF

d_call: .
v_call: TRBV4-1
j_call: TRBJ2-2
cdr3_aa: CASSQARDTGELFF

d_call: .
v_call: TRBV6-6
j_call: TRBJ1-1
cdr3_aa: CASGWGNTEAFF

d_call: TRBD2
v_call: TRBV7-3
j_call: TRBJ2-1
cdr3_aa: CASSTHRLAGGNEQFF

d_call: TRBD1
v_call: TRBV6-2/TRBV6-3
j_call: TRBJ2-5
cdr3_aa: CASYPSTGLLEETQYF

d_call: .
v_call: TRBV29-1
j_call: TRBJ1-2
cdr3_aa: CSAPHHRGGYTF

d_call: .
v_call: TRBV11-2
j_call: TRBJ1-2
cdr3_aa: CASSLRTPDVAAYGYTF

d_call: TRBD1
v_call: TRBV24-1
j_call: TRBJ2-1
cdr3_aa: CATSGGQGAPSEQFF

d_call: .
v_call: TRBV2
j_call: TRBJ1-1
cdr3_aa: CASRREVTNTEAFF

d_call: TRBD1
v_call: TRBV7-6
j_call: TRBJ2-7
cdr3_aa: CASSLGTGRNEQYF

d_call: .
v_call: TRBV5-5
j_call: TRBJ2-2
cdr3_aa: CASSTTTGELFF

d_call: .
v_call: TRBV12-3/TRBV12-4
j_call: TRBJ2-3
cdr3_aa: CASSWAGLSTDTQYF

d_call: .
v_call: TRBV12-3/TRBV12-4
j_call: TRBJ2-1
cdr3_aa: CASSSSGNEQFF